One sample yielded the 25 T cell receptor beta chains listed below, sequenced in a study of T-cell memory formation after mild COVID-19. MiXCR, applied by TCRdb to the 5' RACE reads, yields one record per CDR3 protein. The data contain about 190,000 distinct CDR3 sequences, around 19% of them singletons. The specimen sequenced was PBMCs or a T cell subset sorted from them (not recorded which). These receptors came from an adult woman who had mild COVID-19 (a few samples of this study predate the infection). Cell type and time point are not known.

This clonotype was seen only a few times. The V and J genes are TRBV7-2 and TRBJ1-1; tentatively, D is TRBD1 (5 bases). V gave up 4 bases and J gave up 10 bases, with 22 bases separating them. CDR3 size: 15 residues. The germline V gene encodes CDR1 SGHTA and CDR2 FQGNSA. The CDR3 sequence is CASSSEGHHRSVAFF. CDR3 DNA sequence: TGTGCCAGCAGCTCAGAAGGGCACCACAGGTCCGTAGCTTTCTTT. The whole variable domain, remainder taken from reference TRBV7-2 and TRBJ1-1, is GAGVSQSPSNKVTEKGKDVELRCDPISGHTALYWYRQSLGQGLEFLIYFQGNSAPDKSGLPSDRFSAERTGGSVSTLTIQRTQQEDSAVYLCASSSEGHHRSVAFFGQGTRLTVV.

The chain is built from TRBV6-5 and TRBJ2-6; D is possibly TRBD2 (5 bases). CDR1 and CDR2 from the germline V gene are MNHEY and SVGAGI. The CDR3 totals 15 residues. V lost 2 bases and J 2 bases, leaving 7 bases between the germline ends. The CDR3 bases are TGTGCCAGCAGTTACAACGGGGCTGGGGCCAACGTCCTGACTTTC. Protein sequence: CASSYNGAGANVLTF.

The chain uses TRBV20-1 and TRBJ1-5, with D possibly being TRBD1 (6 bases). Trimming left V 4 bases short and J 7 bases short, with 20 bases between. Germline values: CDR1 DFQATT, CDR2 SNEGSKA (reference sequence). The CDR3 runs to 15 residues. Here the CDR3 DNA reads TGCAGTGCTAAGCAGTTTAGCAGGGGTGACCAGCCCCAGCATTTT. This sequence encodes CSAKQFSRGDQPQHF.

The chain links TRBV7-9 to TRBJ1-1; D remains unclear. This CDR3 is 12 amino acids long. In germline, CDR1 is SEHNR, CDR2 FQNEAQ (reference sequence). V lost 5 bases and J 3 bases, leaving 7 bases between the germline ends. CDR3 in amino acids: CASSPIHTEAFF. The CDR3, as DNA: TGTGCCAGCAGCCCTATCCACACTGAAGCTTTCTTT.

This clonotype was counted a few times. The chain links TRBV12-3 or TRBV12-4 to TRBJ2-7; 9 bases align to TRBD1. This CDR3 has 15 amino acids. Trimming removed 6 bases from V and 4 bases from J; junction bases left unmatched: 10. The CDR3, as DNA: TGTGCCAGCAGCCCCTCGGGACAGGGTACATACGAGCAGTACTTC. Its protein is CASSPSGQGTYEQYF.

This clonotype was recorded a few times. This rearrangement joins TRBV10-2 to TRBJ2-7; 10 bases are shared with TRBD1. CDR3 length equals 15 residues. The germline V gene encodes CDR1 WSHSY and CDR2 SAAADI. V trimming: 3 bases; J trimming: 2 bases; junction bases outside the gene matches: 4. In DNA, the CDR3 is TGCGCCAGCAGTGATCTGGGGACAGGGGCCTACGAGCAGTACTTC. This translates into CASSDLGTGAYEQYF.

Here the CDR3 reads CASSESRAQNTEAFF. CDR3 in DNA: TGTGCCAGCAGTGAGAGTCGGGCCCAGAACACTGAAGCTTTCTTT. V gene TRBV6-1 combines with J gene TRBJ1-1; D gene uncertain. This CDR3 spans 15 amino acids. The germline V and J ends were trimmed by 3 bases and 1 base, with 12 bases remaining between them. Germline V gives CDR1 MNHNS, CDR2 SASEGT.

This sequence joins TRBV24-1 and TRBJ2-5; TRBD2 agrees at 7 bases. The germline gives CDR1 KGHDR, CDR2 SFDVKD. V lost 5 bases, J lost 3 bases, and 11 bases stayed unmatched. The CDR3 sequence is 16 residues long. CDR3 sequence: CATSAPGSGREETQYF. CDR3 sequence (DNA): TGTGCCACCAGTGCCCCTGGTTCAGGGAGGGAAGAGACCCAGTACTTC.

This sequence joins TRBV5-1 and TRBJ1-1, with D possibly being TRBD1 (5 bases). The ends were cut back, 0 bases at V and 5 bases at J, with 11 bases in the middle. From germline, CDR1 is SGHRS and CDR2 YFSETQ. CDR3 length: 14 residues. In DNA form, the CDR3 reads TGCGCCAGCAGCTTGGCCGCAGGGTTAACTGAAGCTTTCTTT. Amino acid sequence: CASSLAAGLTEAFF.

This clonotype has more than one count but fewer than ten. V is TRBV7-8 and J is TRBJ1-2, with a tentative D call TRBD1 (6 bases). CDR3 length: 13 amino acids. V was clipped by 5 bases and J by 4 bases, with 11 bases between them. The germline gives CDR1 SGHVS, CDR2 FQNEAQ. The CDR3 spells CASSPRTAYGYTF. The CDR3 DNA follows: TGTGCCAGCAGCCCGCGGACAGCCTATGGCTACACCTTC.

The V gene is TRBV24-1, the J gene TRBJ1-5; D is unresolved. CDR1 is KGHDR, CDR2 SFDVKD, per germline. The CDR3 loop spans 12 amino acids. Trimming removed 3 bases at V and 7 bases at J, with 6 bases between. In DNA form, the CDR3 reads TGTGCCACCAGTGATGGAGTACAGCCCCAGCATTTT. It encodes CATSDGVQPQHF.

In this sample, this clonotype turned up many times. This chain uses TRBV12-3 or TRBV12-4 with TRBJ2-7; 12 bases fit TRBD2. The CDR3 consists of 17 residues. J gave up 2 bases and V 6 bases, and 11 bases lay outside the gene matches. The CDR3: CASSPRTSGIITYEQYF. The CDR3 DNA sequence: TGTGCCAGCAGCCCAAGGACTAGCGGGATTATCACCTACGAGCAGTACTTC.

The chain joins TRBV29-1 to TRBJ1-2; TRBD1 matches at 7 bases. J gave up 5 bases and V 0 bases, and 9 bases lay outside the gene matches. Per germline, CDR1 SQVTM and CDR2 ANQGSEA. The CDR3 has 15 residues. This CDR3 is CSVEDPNRGGYGYTF. The CDR3 nucleotides read TGCAGCGTTGAAGATCCGAACAGGGGAGGGTATGGCTACACCTTC.

This clonotype was found a few times. The chain carries TRBV3-1 and TRBJ2-7; the D is unclear. Germline V gives CDR1 LGHDT, CDR2 YNNKEL (reference sequence). There are 15 residues in the CDR3. The V gene lost 1 base and the J gene lost 3 bases, with 13 bases spanning the gap. The CDR3 spells CASSQGQSHYYEQYF. CDR3 in DNA: TGTGCCAGCAGCCAAGGGCAGTCCCACTACTACGAGCAGTACTTC.

This clonotype has only a few counts. V is TRBV7-2 and J is TRBJ2-1; the D gene is possibly TRBD2 (5 bases). Germline V gene sequence: CDR1 SGHTA, CDR2 FQGNSA. V was shortened by 3 bases and J by 9 bases, with 18 bases between the two germline ends. CDR3 length: 15 residues. CDR3 DNA: TGTGCCAGCAGCTTCCGGGGTCTTGCCGAGGGTGAGCAGTTCTTC. It specifies CASSFRGLAEGEQFF.

This clonotype was counted between two and nine times. The rearrangement links TRBV10-3 to TRBJ2-5; 10 bases match TRBD1. The V and J ends lost 2 bases and 3 bases, in that order; junction bases with no gene match: 6. The germline gives CDR1 ENHRY, CDR2 SYGVKD. This CDR3 is built from 16 residues. CDR3 nucleotides: TGTGCCATCAGTGAGAGACCGGGACAGGGGAAAGAGACCCAGTACTTC. Amino acids: CAISERPGQGKETQYF.

The rearrangement joins TRBV12-3 or TRBV12-4 to TRBJ2-1; 9 nucleotides line up with TRBD1. The CDR3 covers 17 residues. V lost 0 bases and J lost 5; bases outside the gene matches: 8. The DNA for the CDR3 is TGTGCCAGCAGTTTAGCGGACAGGGGACCGCCCAACAATGAGCAGTTCTTC. Translating it yields CASSLADRGPPNNEQFF.

This clonotype has only a few counts. V is TRBV7-9 and J is TRBJ2-1; 14 bases align to TRBD2. V shed 1 base and J 8 bases; nucleotides not matched to a gene: 4. Germline CDR1 and CDR2: SEHNR and FQNEAQ (reference sequence). This CDR3 has 16 residues. The CDR3: CASSLGGLAGGYEQFF. CDR3 bases: TGTGCCAGCAGCTTAGGCGGACTAGCGGGAGGATATGAGCAGTTCTTC.

This clonotype has just a few counts. The rearrangement links TRBV2 to TRBJ2-7; 7 nucleotides line up with TRBD1. This CDR3 is 11 amino acids long. Germline V gives CDR1 SNHLY, CDR2 FYNNEI. Trimming removed 4 bases from V and 9 bases from J; junction bases left unmatched: 3. CDR3 sequence: CASSGQGVQYF. CDR3 sequence (DNA): TGTGCCAGCAGTGGACAGGGTGTGCAGTACTTC. The whole variable domain, remainder taken from reference TRBV2 and TRBJ2-7, is EPEVTQTPSHQVTQMGQEVILRCVPISNHLYFYWYRQILGQKVEFLVSFYNNEISEKSEIFDDQFSVERPDGSNFTLKIRSTKLEDSAMYFCASSGQGVQYFGPGTRLTVT.

This chain joins TRBV7-3 and TRBJ1-1; 9 bases are shared with TRBD1. The CDR3 length is 13 residues. From germline, CDR1 is SGHTA and CDR2 FQGTGA. The junction had 9 bases not matched to a gene; V was cut back by 8 bases and J by 8 bases. CDR3 DNA sequence: TGTGCCAGCCAGGGACAGGGAAATACAGAAGCTTTCTTT. Translated: CASQGQGNTEAFF.

This rearrangement joins TRBV18 to TRBJ2-2; 9 bases fit TRBD1. Per the germline V gene, CDR1 is KGHSH and CDR2 is LQKENI. V lost 2 bases, J lost 5 bases, and 6 bases stayed unmatched. The CDR3 runs 16 residues. The CDR3 region is CASSPYGTGRTGELFF. In DNA form, the CDR3 reads TGTGCCAGCTCACCATACGGGACAGGGCGGACCGGGGAGCTGTTTTTT.

This clonotype has only a few counts. Germline and junction disagree at one end, which may indicate a read error. The rearrangement joins TRBV2 to TRBJ1-1; D unresolved. The V gene's germline CDR1 is SNHLY and CDR2 FYNNEI. The CDR3 loop spans 14 amino acids. The CDR3 nucleotides are TGTGCCAGCAGGGAAGGAGGGCAGTTCACTGAAGCTTTCTTT. It encodes CASREGGQFTEAFF. The full variable domain, rest sourced from reference TRBV2 and TRBJ1-1, is EPEVTQTPSHQVTQMGQEVILRCVPISNHLYFYWYRQILGQKVEFLVSFYNNEISEKSEIFDDQFSVERPDGSNFTLKIRSTKLEDSAMYFCASREGGQFTEAFFGQGTRLTVV.

This clonotype was counted a few times. The rearrangement joins TRBV7-6 to TRBJ2-1, with 7 bases that match TRBD2. The V segment lost 4 bases and the J segment 6 bases; nucleotides outside the gene matches: 6. CDR3 size: 14 residues. The germline V gene encodes CDR1 SGHVS and CDR2 FNYEAQ. The CDR3 DNA reads TGTGCCAGCAGCTCCCGGACTAGATCCAATGAGCAGTTCTTC. The encoded protein is CASSSRTRSNEQFF.

This clonotype was seen ten or more times. This chain uses TRBV12-3 or TRBV12-4 with TRBJ1-1, with TRBD1 matching 9 bases. The CDR3 spans 19 residues. The V gene end was trimmed by 7 bases and the J gene end by 0 bases; junction bases not matched to a gene: 18. The CDR3 here is CASTTITGGLKIVNTEAFF. CDR3 sequence (DNA): TGTGCCAGCACCACCATTACAGGGGGCCTGAAGATTGTGAACACTGAAGCTTTCTTT.

This clonotype was observed a handful of times. V usage is TRBV2 and J usage is TRBJ1-1, with D hard to call. Germline CDR1 is SNHLY and CDR2 is FYNNEI. The CDR3 sequence is 13 residues long. Trimming cost V 7 bases and J 1 base, with 10 bases left between them. The CDR3 region has the DNA TGTGCCAGCACCTTGCTTCAGAACACTGAAGCTTTCTTT. Residues: CASTLLQNTEAFF.